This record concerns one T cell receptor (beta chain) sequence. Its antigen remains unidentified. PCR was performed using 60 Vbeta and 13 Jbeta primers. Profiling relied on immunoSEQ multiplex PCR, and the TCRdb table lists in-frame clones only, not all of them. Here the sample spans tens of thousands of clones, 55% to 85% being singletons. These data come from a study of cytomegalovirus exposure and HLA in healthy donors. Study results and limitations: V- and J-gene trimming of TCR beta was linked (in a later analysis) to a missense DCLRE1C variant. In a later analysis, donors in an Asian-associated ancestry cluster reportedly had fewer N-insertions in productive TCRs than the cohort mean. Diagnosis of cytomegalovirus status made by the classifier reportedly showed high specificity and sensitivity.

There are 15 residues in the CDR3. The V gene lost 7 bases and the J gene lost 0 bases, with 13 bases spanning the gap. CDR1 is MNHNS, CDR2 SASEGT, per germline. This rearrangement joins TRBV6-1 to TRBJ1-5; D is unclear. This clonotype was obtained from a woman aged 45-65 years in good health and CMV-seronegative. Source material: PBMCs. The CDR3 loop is CASTPLPSSNQPQHF. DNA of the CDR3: TGTGCCAGCACCCCCCTCCCGAGTAGCAATCAGCCCCAGCATTTT.